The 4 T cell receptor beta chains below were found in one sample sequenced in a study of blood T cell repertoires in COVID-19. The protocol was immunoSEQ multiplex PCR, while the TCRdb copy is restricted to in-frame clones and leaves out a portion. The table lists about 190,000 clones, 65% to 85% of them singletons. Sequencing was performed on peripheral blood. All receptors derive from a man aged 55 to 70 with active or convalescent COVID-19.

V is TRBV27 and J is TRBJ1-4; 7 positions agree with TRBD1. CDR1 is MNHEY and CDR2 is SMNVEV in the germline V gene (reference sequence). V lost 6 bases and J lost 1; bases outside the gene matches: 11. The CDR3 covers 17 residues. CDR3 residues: CASRPTGTSVTNEKLFF. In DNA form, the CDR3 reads TGTGCCAGCAGGCCGACAGGGACTTCAGTAACTAATGAAAAACTGTTTTTT.

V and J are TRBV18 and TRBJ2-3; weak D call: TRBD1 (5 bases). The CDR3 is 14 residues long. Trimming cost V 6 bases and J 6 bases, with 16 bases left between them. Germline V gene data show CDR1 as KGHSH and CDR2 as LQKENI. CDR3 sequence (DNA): TGTGCCAGCTCGGCAGGGATCCGGGCGGATACGCAGTATTTT. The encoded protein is CASSAGIRADTQYF.

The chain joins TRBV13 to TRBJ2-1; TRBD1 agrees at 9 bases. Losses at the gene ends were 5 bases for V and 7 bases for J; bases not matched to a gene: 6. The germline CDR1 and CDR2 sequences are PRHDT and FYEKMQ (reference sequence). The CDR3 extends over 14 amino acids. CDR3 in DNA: TGTGCCAGCAGCGCCAGGGGACAGGGTAATGAGCAGTTCTTC. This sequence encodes CASSARGQGNEQFF. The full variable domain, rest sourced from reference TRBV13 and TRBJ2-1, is AAGVIQSPRHLIKEKRETATLKCYPIPRHDTVYWYQQGPGQDPQFLISFYEKMQSDKGSIPDRFSAQQFSDYHSELNMSSLELGDSALYFCASSARGQGNEQFFGPGTRLTVL.

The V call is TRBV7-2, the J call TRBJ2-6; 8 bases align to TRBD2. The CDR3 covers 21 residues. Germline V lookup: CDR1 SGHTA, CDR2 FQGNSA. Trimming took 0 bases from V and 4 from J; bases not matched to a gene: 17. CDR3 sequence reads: CASSLAPHGAGASRGANVLTF. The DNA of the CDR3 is TGTGCCAGCAGCTTAGCACCCCATGGAGCGGGAGCATCAAGAGGGGCCAACGTCCTGACTTTC.